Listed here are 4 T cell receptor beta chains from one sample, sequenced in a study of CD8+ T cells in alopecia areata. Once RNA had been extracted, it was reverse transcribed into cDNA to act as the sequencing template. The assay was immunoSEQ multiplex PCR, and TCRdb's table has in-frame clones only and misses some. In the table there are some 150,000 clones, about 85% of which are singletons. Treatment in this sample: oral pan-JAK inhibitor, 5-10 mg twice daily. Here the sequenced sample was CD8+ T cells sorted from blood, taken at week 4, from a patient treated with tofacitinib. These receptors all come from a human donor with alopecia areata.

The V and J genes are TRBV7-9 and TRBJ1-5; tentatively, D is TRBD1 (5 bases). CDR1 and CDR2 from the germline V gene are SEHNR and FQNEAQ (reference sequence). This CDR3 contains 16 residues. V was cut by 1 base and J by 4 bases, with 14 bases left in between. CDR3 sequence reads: CASSLVIGDGNQPQHF. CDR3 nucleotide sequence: TGTGCCAGCAGCTTAGTAATAGGGGACGGGAATCAGCCCCAGCATTTT.

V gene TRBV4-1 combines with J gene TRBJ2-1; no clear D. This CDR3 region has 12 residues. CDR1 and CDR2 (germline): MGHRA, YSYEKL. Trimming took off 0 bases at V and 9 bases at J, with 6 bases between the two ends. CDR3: CASSQDSTEQFF. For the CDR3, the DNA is TGCGCCAGCAGCCAAGATTCGACTGAGCAGTTCTTC.

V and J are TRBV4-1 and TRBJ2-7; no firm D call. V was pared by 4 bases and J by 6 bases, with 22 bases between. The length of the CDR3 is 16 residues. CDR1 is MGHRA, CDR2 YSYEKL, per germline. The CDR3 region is CASSPSLSTGSPEQYF. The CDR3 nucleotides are TGCGCCAGCAGCCCCTCTCTTTCCACCGGCAGTCCCGAGCAGTACTTC.

The CDR3 region is CASSWTGLYEQYF. CDR3 coding DNA: TGCGCCAGCAGCTGGACAGGGCTCTACGAGCAGTACTTC. The chain links TRBV5-1 to TRBJ2-7; 8 nucleotides align to TRBD1. Germline V gives CDR1 SGHRS, CDR2 YFSETQ. The CDR3 totals 13 residues. Trimming cost V 3 bases and J 3 bases; bases outside gene matches: 2.